These 31 T cell receptor beta chains were sequenced from one sample in a study of cytotoxic CD8 clonotypes in ibrutinib-treated CLL. This table comes from immunoSEQ multiplex PCR, and its TCRdb copy is limited to in-frame clones, with some not included. Here the sample spans roughly 24,000 clones, about two thirds being singletons. Sequencing was performed on PBMCs, taken after 24 months of ibrutinib treatment. The receptors stem from a human donor with chronic lymphocytic leukemia.

The V and J genes are TRBV6-6 and TRBJ2-1; 7 positions match TRBD1. The CDR3 is 13 residues long. With 2 bases clipped from V and 8 bases from J, the junction kept 3 bases outside the gene matches. Germline CDR1 and CDR2: MNHNY and SVGAGI (reference sequence). The CDR3 DNA is TGTGCCAGCAGTTACCGACAGGGACATGAGCAGTTCTTC. Encoded protein: CASSYRQGHEQFF.

This clone came up a few times. The chain links TRBV5-6 to TRBJ2-2; the D is unclear. Trimming pared 0 bases from V and 5 bases from J, leaving 14 bases between. Germline assignment: CDR1 SGHDT and CDR2 YYEEEE. The CDR3 extends over 16 amino acids. CDR3 region: CASSLAALIRTGELFF. The CDR3 DNA is TGTGCCAGCAGCTTGGCGGCCCTCATCAGAACCGGGGAGCTGTTTTTT.

The chain couples TRBV5-6 to TRBJ2-7; D is perhaps TRBD2 (7 bases). Trimming removed 1 base from V and 3 bases from J, with 8 bases in between. The CDR3 sequence is 13 residues long. In germline, CDR1 is SGHDT, CDR2 YYEEEE. CDR3 sequence (DNA): TGTGCCAGCAGCTTGAGGGGGGGCTACGAGCAGTACTTC. It codes for CASSLRGGYEQYF.

V gene TRBV4-1 combines with J gene TRBJ1-2; D might be TRBD1 (5 bases). V was clipped by 1 base and J by 7 bases, with 13 bases between them. Germline CDR1 reads MGHRA; CDR2 reads YSYEKL. There are 14 residues in the CDR3. The CDR3 DNA sequence: TGCGCCAGCAGCCAAGTGGGAGGGGCGAGTGGCTACACCTTC. It encodes CASSQVGGASGYTF.

This clone is termed medium-sized. The J gene is TRBJ1-5, the V gene TRBV4-1, with unresolved D. V lost 7 bases to trimming and J lost 5 bases, with 21 bases between them. The CDR3 covers 16 residues. Germline loops: CDR1 MGHRA, CDR2 YSYEKL. The CDR3 nucleotides are TGCGCCAGCACCGCGGAGTTTTCAGGCTGGGATCAGCCCCAGCATTTT. Translated, it gives CASTAEFSGWDQPQHF.

A few counts support this clone. The chain combines TRBV4-1 with TRBJ2-2; 7 bases fit TRBD1. V was pared by 6 bases and J by 8 bases, with 9 bases of the junction left unmatched. The CDR3 loop spans 14 amino acids. CDR1 is MGHRA, CDR2 YSYEKL, per germline. CDR3 coding DNA: TGCGCCAGCAGTTACGGGACAGTCTCGGGGGAGCTGTTTTTT. Amino acid sequence: CASSYGTVSGELFF.

A word on this clone: Other DNA sequences from this sample encode an identical CDR3 as well. This chain links TRBV27 with TRBJ2-1, with 9 positions matching TRBD2. V lost 3 bases to trimming and J lost 3 bases; unmatched junction nucleotides: 3. Germline V gene data show CDR1 as MNHEY and CDR2 as SMNVEV (reference sequence). The CDR3 is made up of 15 amino acids. This CDR3 reads CASSFASGVYNEQFF. The CDR3 region has the DNA TGTGCCAGCAGTTTCGCTAGCGGGGTCTACAATGAGCAGTTCTTC.

This chain joins TRBV5-1 and TRBJ2-5; 9 bases align to TRBD1. Per germline, CDR1 SGHRS and CDR2 YFSETQ. This CDR3 has 16 amino acids. V gave up 4 bases and J gave up 4 bases; unmatched junction bases: 11. The CDR3 reads CASSDTGTGPGETQYF. In DNA, the CDR3 is TGCGCCAGCAGCGATACCGGGACAGGGCCTGGAGAGACCCAGTACTTC.

The rearrangement joins TRBV7-9 to TRBJ1-3, with D unclear. Trimming shortened V by 4 bases and J by 9 bases, and 22 bases separated the two germline ends. CDR1 and CDR2 from the germline V gene are SEHNR and FQNEAQ (reference sequence). The CDR3 length is 16 residues. CDR3 amino acids: CASSSPRGATRGTIYF. CDR3 sequence (DNA): TGTGCCAGCAGCTCCCCCCGGGGAGCGACGCGAGGCACCATATATTTT.

The chain employs TRBV25-1 and TRBJ1-3; no definite D call. Trimming removed 4 bases from V and 2 bases from J, with 9 bases in between. There are 14 residues in the CDR3. The germline V gene encodes CDR1 MGHDK and CDR2 SYGVNS. For the CDR3, the DNA is TGTGCCAGCAGTGGCCCTGAGGCTGGAAACACCATATATTTT. Protein product: CASSGPEAGNTIYF.

V and J are TRBV2 and TRBJ2-2, with TRBD2 identical over 8 bases. J gave up 4 bases and V 3 bases, and 1 base lay outside the gene matches. The CDR3 covers 14 residues. Germline CDR1 SNHLY, CDR2 FYNNEI. CDR3 region: CASSDGGATGELFF. CDR3 bases: TGTGCCAGCAGTGACGGGGGGGCCACCGGGGAGCTGTTTTTT.

Comment on this clone: Other DNA sequences from this sample encode an identical CDR3 as well. The chain is built from TRBV11-2 and TRBJ2-7; 11 positions agree with TRBD2. CDR3 size: 17 residues. The junction had 13 bases not matched to a gene; V was cut back by 6 bases and J by 3 bases. CDR1 and CDR2 (germline): SGHAT, FQNNGV. CDR3 region: CASSFTSGGLRLYEQYF. The CDR3 DNA reads TGTGCCAGCAGTTTCACTAGCGGGGGTCTCCGACTCTACGAGCAGTACTTC.

J is TRBJ1-6 and V is TRBV2, with D perhaps matching TRBD1 (6 bases). The CDR3 spans 14 residues. Trimming shortened V by 5 bases and J by 7 bases, and 12 bases separated the two germline ends. Looked up from germline, CDR1 is SNHLY and CDR2 is FYNNEI. This CDR3 is CASSWGAYNSPLHF. CDR3 in DNA: TGTGCCAGCAGTTGGGGGGCATACAATTCACCCCTCCACTTT.

CDR3 sequence (DNA): TGTGCCAGCAGCGTAGAAAGCGAAGGTGGACAGGAATTTTACGAGCAGTACTTC. Its translation: CASSVESEGGQEFYEQYF. This sequence joins TRBV9 and TRBJ2-7; 7 positions agree with TRBD1. The J segment lost 4 bases and the V segment lost 0 bases, leaving 16 bases of the junction unmatched. CDR1 and CDR2 (germline): SGDLS, YYNGEE. The CDR3 is 18 residues long. Drawing the rest from reference TRBV9 and TRBJ2-7, the complete variable domain is DSGVTQTPKHLITATGQRVTLRCSPRSGDLSVYWYQQSLDQGLQFLIQYYNGEERAKGNILERFSAQQFPDLHSELNLSSLELGDSALYFCASSVESEGGQEFYEQYFGPGTRLTVT.

This clone was recorded once. The V gene is TRBV7-8, the J gene TRBJ1-5; D is unclear. The length of the CDR3 is 13 residues. Germline assignment: CDR1 SGHVS and CDR2 FQNEAQ. Between the trimmed V and J ends, which lost 2 bases and 3 bases, there was a span of 5 bases. The CDR3 region is CASSLTYNQPQHF. For the CDR3, the DNA is TGTGCCAGCAGCTTAACCTACAATCAGCCCCAGCATTTT.

The chain employs TRBV5-8 and TRBJ2-2, with D possibly matching TRBD1 (5 bases). The CDR3 length is 14 residues. The V gene lost 5 bases and the J gene lost 2 bases, with 10 bases spanning the gap. CDR1 SGHTS and CDR2 YDEGEE come from the germline V gene. DNA for the CDR3: TGTGCCAGCAGGGCAGGGCTTAACACCGGGGAGCTGTTTTTT. This sequence encodes CASRAGLNTGELFF.

This clone has a single count. The chain uses TRBV11-3 and TRBJ2-7; D may be TRBD1 or TRBD2 (7 bases each). Germline V CDR1 and CDR2: SGHNT, YENEEA. The CDR3 covers 16 residues. V was pared by 5 bases and J by 2 bases, with 19 bases between. The CDR3 DNA is TGTGCCAGCAGCCCTACCTCAGGGGGGGTAACCTACGAGCAGTACTTC. This gives the protein CASSPTSGGVTYEQYF.

In this sample, this clone turned up many times. The chain links TRBV5-4 to TRBJ1-1; D unresolved. V was pared by 4 bases and J by 2 bases, with 15 bases between. CDR3 length equals 15 residues. Germline V gene lookup returns CDR1 SGHNT and CDR2 YYREEE (reference sequence). The CDR3 DNA follows: TGTGCCAGCAGCAGGACCCGAAGCGATAACACTGAAGCTTTCTTT. Residues: CASSRTRSDNTEAFF. The whole variable domain, remainder taken from reference TRBV5-4 and TRBJ1-1, is ETGVTQSPTHLIKTRGQQVTLRCSSQSGHNTVSWYQQALGQGPQFIFQYYREEENGRGNFPPRFSGLQFPNYSSELNVNALELDDSALYLCASSRTRSDNTEAFFGQGTRLTVV.

This rearrangement joins TRBV4-2 to TRBJ2-5; D is perhaps TRBD2 (7 bases). Trimming took 1 base from V and 5 from J, leaving 11 bases between them. Germline V gene data show CDR1 as LGHNA and CDR2 as YNFKEQ. The CDR3 totals 14 residues. CDR3 loop: CASSQGTRGETQYF. CDR3 nucleotide sequence: TGTGCCAGCAGCCAAGGGACTAGGGGGGAGACCCAGTACTTC.

The rearrangement links TRBV5-1 to TRBJ2-2; 9 nucleotides align to TRBD1. The V gene end was trimmed by 3 bases and the J gene end by 6 bases; junction bases not matched to a gene: 9. Germline CDR1 is SGHRS and CDR2 is YFSETQ. The CDR3 is 16 amino acids. CDR3 nucleotide sequence: TGCGCCAGCAGCTCTCGGACAGGGGCAGGATCCGGGGAGCTGTTTTTT. This encodes CASSSRTGAGSGELFF.

V is TRBV9 and J is TRBJ2-1; D could derive from TRBD1 or TRBD2 (5 bases each). The CDR3 contains 16 residues. V was shortened by 0 bases and J by 0 bases, with 10 bases between the two germline ends. Per the germline V gene, CDR1 is SGDLS and CDR2 is YYNGEE. The CDR3 loop reads CASSVETGHSYNEQFF. DNA of the CDR3: TGTGCCAGCAGCGTAGAAACGGGGCACTCCTACAATGAGCAGTTCTTC.

The chain uses TRBV19 and TRBJ2-7; D ambiguous. CDR3 size: 13 residues. Germline values: CDR1 LNHDA, CDR2 SQIVND (reference sequence). With 6 bases removed from V and 3 bases from J, the gap between germline ends came to 12 bases. Written as DNA, the CDR3 is TGTGCCAGTAGCCCCGATTTCGACTACGAGCAGTACTTC. It is translated as CASSPDFDYEQYF.

This clone was seen once. The chain is built from TRBV19 and TRBJ1-2; 7 positions agree with TRBD1. J was trimmed by 4 bases and V by 4 bases; bases with no gene match: 3. This CDR3 spans 13 amino acids. Per the germline V gene, CDR1 is LNHDA and CDR2 is SQIVND (reference sequence). The DNA for the CDR3 is TGTGCCAGTAGTAGGGACAGCCCCTATGGCTACACCTTC. This sequence encodes CASSRDSPYGYTF.

This clone was seen a few times. This chain joins TRBV27 and TRBJ1-2, with TRBD1 identical over 7 bases. Germline V CDR1 and CDR2: MNHEY, SMNVEV (reference sequence). The CDR3 consists of 16 residues. With 0 bases clipped from V and 1 base from J, the junction kept 5 bases outside the gene matches. Here the CDR3 DNA reads TGTGCCAGCAGTTTATCACAGGGGCTGGTTAACTATGGCTACACCTTC. Protein product: CASSLSQGLVNYGYTF.

This chain joins TRBV4-2 and TRBJ1-2, with no clear D. The CDR3 is 12 residues long. CDR1 LGHNA and CDR2 YNFKEQ come from the germline V gene. The germline V and J ends were trimmed by 5 bases and 6 bases, with 10 bases remaining between them. The CDR3 DNA is TGTGCCAGCAGCTTAGTAGGGCATGGCTACACCTTC. Translation gives CASSLVGHGYTF.

The rearrangement joins TRBV19 to TRBJ2-3, with D perhaps matching TRBD2 (6 bases). CDR1 and CDR2 (germline): LNHDA, SQIVND (reference sequence). The CDR3 contains 17 residues. Between the trimmed V and J ends, which lost 5 bases and 2 bases, there was a span of 20 bases. CDR3 coding DNA: TGTGCCAGTAGTGTCTACCGGGACTGGGGTGTCACAGATACGCAGTATTTT. This gives the protein CASSVYRDWGVTDTQYF.

Remarks on this clone: Other DNA sequences within the sample encode an identical CDR3. The chain couples TRBV5-1 to TRBJ1-1, with D possibly TRBD1 on 6 matching bases. Trimming shortened V by 0 bases and J by 3 bases, and 12 bases separated the two germline ends. This CDR3 contains 15 residues. CDR1 and CDR2 from the germline V gene are SGHRS and YFSETQ. Here the CDR3 reads CASSLGAGGDTEAFF. CDR3 nucleotide sequence: TGCGCCAGCAGCTTGGGGGCTGGGGGCGACACTGAAGCTTTCTTT.

This chain uses TRBV11-2 with TRBJ2-7; D is unclear. Trimming shortened V by 1 base and J by 0 bases, and 4 bases separated the two germline ends. This CDR3 has 13 amino acids. Germline V gives CDR1 SGHAT, CDR2 FQNNGV. The CDR3 nucleotides read TGTGCCAGCAGCTTAGTTATCTCCTACGAGCAGTACTTC. Translation: CASSLVISYEQYF.

For the CDR3, the DNA is TGCAGCTTTGTGAGGGGGCTCGCTGAAGCTTTCTTT. Its translation: CSFVRGLAEAFF. J is TRBJ1-1 and V is TRBV29-1; 7 bases line up with TRBD1. V shed 8 bases, J shed 6 bases, and the junction held 9 bases outside the gene matches. The CDR3 totals 12 residues. Germline assignment: CDR1 SQVTM and CDR2 ANQGSEA.

The rearrangement uses TRBV19 and TRBJ2-2; a possible D gene is TRBD1 (6 bases). The V gene's germline CDR1 is LNHDA and CDR2 SQIVND (reference sequence). V was pared by 7 bases and J by 3 bases, with 15 bases between. The CDR3 runs 15 residues. CDR3 sequence reads: CASTKAGVYTGELFF. CDR3 sequence (DNA): TGTGCCAGTACGAAGGCAGGGGTATACACCGGGGAGCTGTTTTTT. The complete variable domain, with remaining parts taken from reference TRBV19 and TRBJ2-2, reads DGGITQSPKYLFRKEGQNVTLSCEQNLNHDAMYWYRQDPGQGLRLIYYSQIVNDFQKGDIAEGYSVSREKKESFPLTVTSAQKNPTAFYLCASTKAGVYTGELFFGEGSRLTVL.

This chain links TRBV5-4 with TRBJ1-1; D uncertain. The CDR3 sequence is 13 residues long. The V gene lost 4 bases and the J gene lost 6 bases, with 13 bases spanning the gap. Germline V gene sequence: CDR1 SGHNT, CDR2 YYREEE (reference sequence). In DNA form, the CDR3 reads TGTGCCAGCAGCCTTGAAGGGATGTCTGAAGCTTTCTTT. It yields the protein CASSLEGMSEAFF.